Described below is a single TCR beta chain sequence and its context. As yet, its antigen is unknown. The data stem from a study of T cell responses to AZD1222 COVID-19 vaccine. Study-level points and caveats: Of the AZD1222 recipients, only 5 or 6 were seropositive at baseline.

Sequenced by immunoSEQ multiplex PCR; TCRdb stores in-frame clones only, minus some. The sample has around 100,000 clones, about 85% seen once. V trimming: 6 bases; J trimming: 4 bases; junction bases outside the gene matches: 11. The CDR3 contains 17 residues. Germline V gives CDR1 MNHEY, CDR2 SMNVEV (reference sequence). This chain connects TRBV27 to TRBJ2-2; 10 positions agree with TRBD2. The sequencing used peripheral blood, collected 28 days after the second AZD1222 dose. The clonotype originates from an adult who received the AZD1222 COVID-19 vaccine. In DNA, the CDR3 is TGTGCCAGCAGGGCTAGCGGGAGAAACGGGGGCACCGGGGAGCTGTTTTTT. The encoded protein is CASRASGRNGGTGELFF.